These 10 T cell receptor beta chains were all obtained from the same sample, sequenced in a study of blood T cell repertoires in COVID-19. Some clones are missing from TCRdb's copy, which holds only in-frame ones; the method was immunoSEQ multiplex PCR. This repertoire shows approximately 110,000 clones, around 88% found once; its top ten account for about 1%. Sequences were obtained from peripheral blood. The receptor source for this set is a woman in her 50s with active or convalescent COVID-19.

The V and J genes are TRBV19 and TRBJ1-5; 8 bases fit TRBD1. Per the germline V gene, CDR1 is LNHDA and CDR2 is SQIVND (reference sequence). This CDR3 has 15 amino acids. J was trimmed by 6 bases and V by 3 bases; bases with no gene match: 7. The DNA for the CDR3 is TGTGCCAGTAGTATCCAGGGGGCTAATAGTCAGCCCCAGCATTTT. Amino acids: CASSIQGANSQPQHF.

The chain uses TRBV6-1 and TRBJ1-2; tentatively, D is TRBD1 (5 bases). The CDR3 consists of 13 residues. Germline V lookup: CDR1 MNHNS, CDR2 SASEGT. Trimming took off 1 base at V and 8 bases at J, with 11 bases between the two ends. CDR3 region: CASSEGDSPGYTF. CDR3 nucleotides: TGTGCCAGCAGTGAAGGAGACAGCCCGGGCTACACCTTC.

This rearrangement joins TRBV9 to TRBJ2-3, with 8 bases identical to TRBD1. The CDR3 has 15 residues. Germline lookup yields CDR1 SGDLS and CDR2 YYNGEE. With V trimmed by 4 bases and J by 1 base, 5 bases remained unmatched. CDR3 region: CASSSRQGRTDTQYF. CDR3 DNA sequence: TGTGCCAGCAGCTCCAGACAGGGGCGCACAGATACGCAGTATTTT.

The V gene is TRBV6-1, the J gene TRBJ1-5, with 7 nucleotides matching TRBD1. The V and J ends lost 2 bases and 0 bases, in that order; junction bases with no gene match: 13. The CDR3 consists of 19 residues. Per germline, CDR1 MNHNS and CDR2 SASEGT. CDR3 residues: CASSETTLRGQYSNQPQHF. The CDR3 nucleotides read TGTGCCAGCAGTGAAACCACACTCCGGGGACAGTATAGCAATCAGCCCCAGCATTTT.

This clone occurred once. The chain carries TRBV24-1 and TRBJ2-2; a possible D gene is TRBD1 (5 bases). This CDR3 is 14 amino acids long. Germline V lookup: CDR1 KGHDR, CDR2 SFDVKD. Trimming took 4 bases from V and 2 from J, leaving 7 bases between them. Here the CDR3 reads CATSETVNTGELFF. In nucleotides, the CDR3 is TGTGCCACCAGTGAGACAGTAAACACCGGGGAGCTGTTTTTT.

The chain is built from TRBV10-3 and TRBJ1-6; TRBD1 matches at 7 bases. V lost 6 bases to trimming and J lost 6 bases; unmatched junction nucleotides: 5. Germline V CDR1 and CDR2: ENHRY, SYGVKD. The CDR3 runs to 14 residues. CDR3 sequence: CAISAGQVNSPLHF. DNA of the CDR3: TGTGCCATCAGCGCCGGACAGGTTAATTCACCCCTCCACTTT.

CDR3 DNA: TGTGCCAGCAGTCTAGCGGGCGCCACAGATACGCAGTATTTT. Translated, it gives CASSLAGATDTQYF. This chain joins TRBV6-4 and TRBJ2-3; 8 nucleotides match TRBD2. This CDR3 region has 14 residues. Germline CDR1 MRHNA, CDR2 SNTAGT. V dropped 5 bases and J dropped 2; count of bases not matched to a gene: 3.

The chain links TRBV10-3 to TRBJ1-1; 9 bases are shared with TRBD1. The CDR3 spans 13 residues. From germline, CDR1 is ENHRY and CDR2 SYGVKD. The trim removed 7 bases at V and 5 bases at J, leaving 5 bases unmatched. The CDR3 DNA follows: TGTGCCATCAACCCGGGACAGGGAACTGAAGCTTTCTTT. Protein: CAINPGQGTEAFF.

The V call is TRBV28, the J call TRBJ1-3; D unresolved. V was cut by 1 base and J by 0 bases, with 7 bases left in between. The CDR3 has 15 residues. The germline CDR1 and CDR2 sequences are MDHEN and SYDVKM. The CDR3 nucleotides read TGTGCCAGCAGTTTATCAGTGTACTCTGGAAACACCATATATTTT. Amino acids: CASSLSVYSGNTIYF.

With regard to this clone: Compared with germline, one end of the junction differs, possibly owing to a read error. The CDR3 is CATGIQLRQAF. The CDR3 nucleotides read TGTGCCACCGGAATACAGCTTCGTCAGGCATTT. V usage is TRBV28 and J usage is TRBJ1-1; no reliable D call. Germline V gene sequence: CDR1 MDHEN, CDR2 SYDVKM. CDR3 length equals 11 residues. Full variable domain (missing parts from reference TRBV28 and TRBJ1-1): DVKVTQSSRYLVKRTGEKVFLECVQDMDHENMFWYRQDPGLGLRLIYFSYDVKMKEKGDIPEGYSVSREKKERFSLILESASTNQTSMYLCATGIQLRQAFGQGTRLTVV.